Shown below are 3 T cell receptor beta chains from a single sample sequenced in a study of cytomegalovirus exposure and HLA in healthy donors (dated 2017 in TCRdb). Library creation used the immunoSEQ multiplex PCR assay. The multiplex PCR relied on a mix of 60 forward primers for TCR Vbeta segments and 13 reverse primers for TCR Jbeta segments. Held by TCRdb, this immuneACCESS table contains in-frame sequences only and omits some clones. Under half of the omission traces to an unresolved V gene where checked; the cause of the rest is unknown. Here the sample has over 130,000 clones; just over 70% occur a single time. Approximately 1.6% of the sample belongs to the ten largest clones. The sample taken for sequencing was PBMCs. The receptors here all came from a woman aged 25 to 39 in good health and CMV-seronegative.

The CDR3, as DNA: TGTGCCAGCAGTCCTAGTGGAAACACCATATATTTT. It is translated as CASSPSGNTIYF. The chain is built from TRBV6-1 and TRBJ1-3; D not certain. Germline CDR1 reads MNHNS; CDR2 reads SASEGT. The CDR3 has 12 residues. Trimming removed 5 bases at V and 3 bases at J, with 5 bases between.

This clone has a handful of counts. The chain uses TRBV7-9 and TRBJ1-4, with D possibly matching TRBD1 (5 bases). Trimming pared 2 bases from V and 8 bases from J, leaving 12 bases between. Germline V gene data show CDR1 as SEHNR and CDR2 as FQNEAQ (reference sequence). CDR3 size: 14 residues. Here the CDR3 DNA reads TGTGCCAGCAGCTTATCAGGGATGCGGGAAAAACTGTTTTTT. Protein sequence: CASSLSGMREKLFF.

The chain carries TRBV6-5 and TRBJ2-2, with D uncertain. CDR1 and CDR2 from the germline V gene are MNHEY and SVGAGI. The V and J ends lost 5 bases and 5 bases respectively, with 12 bases between them. The CDR3 covers 14 residues. CDR3 region: CASSTFLITGELFF. CDR3 DNA: TGTGCCAGCAGTACTTTCTTAATAACCGGGGAGCTGTTTTTT.